This TCR beta chain was recorded in a study of identical twins (dated by TCRdb to between 2015 and 2016). Concerning the study at large: To test whether fetal clonotypes persist, the study used deep sequencing on TCR alpha and beta repertoires from monozygotic twins, unrelated adults of various ages, and cord blood. Replicate twin experiments were performed at different times using different library preparation protocols to rule out contamination. Study-wide findings and limitations: Excess twin sharing in beta out-of-frame sequences was weaker because fewer shared sequences lowered the signal-to-noise ratio. Out-of-frame TCR alpha sharing in monozygotic twins was systematically underestimated by recombination models, whereas sharing between unrelated individuals was in agreement with the recombination models. Abundant cord blood beta clonotypes carried fewer insertions; young adult naive repertoires showed a weaker similar trend, while memory repertoires showed none. Compared with coincidental sharing between unrelated individuals, an excess of low generation-probability sequences was observed among out-of-frame TCR alpha sequences shared between twins. Invariant T cells such as MAIT and iNKT could partly confound zero-insertion analyses, though diverse VJ usage argued against this for most clonotypes. Because the same donors could not be followed over many years, the conclusions relied on cross-sectional statistical analysis.

This clonotype occurred a few times. What this receptor recognizes is not known. It has no much larger one-base neighbor in the sample; base qualities were not kept. Every donor was a healthy Caucasian. Three pairs of female monozygotic twins, all aged roughly 18 to 29 years, made up the twin cohort. The RNA used for TCR libraries was isolated from peripheral blood mononuclear cells. The junction shows trimming of 4 bases on V and 3 bases on J, plus 6 bases between the germline ends. The CDR3 holds 12 amino acids from the cysteine to the phenylalanine. The CDR3 DNA has 36 bases and is translated from base 1. CDR1 and CDR2, per the germline V gene, are KGHSH and LQKENI. Receptor libraries were prepared by 5' RACE. This sample was sequenced with an Illumina HiSeq 2000. A universal primer binding site was introduced by template switching, and a unique molecular identifier was present in the final cDNA, enabling accurate counting of TCR cDNA molecules. Specific primers in the conserved constant-segment region were used to synthesize first-strand cDNA for TCR alpha and beta chains. To control for contamination, every cDNA library was double barcoded, receiving both a SMART-Mk sample barcode and Illumina barcodes. TruSeq adapter sequences, together with Illumina sample barcodes, were added in two successive PCR steps. The TCR alpha and beta cDNA libraries were sequenced on the Illumina HiSeq platform using custom primers. The original methods were these. Unique molecular identifiers were extracted from raw reads with MiGEC, and CDR3 positions were determined with MiXCR. For each individual, recombination models were inferred using an EM algorithm with the repgenHMM and IGoR tools. Shared clonotype analysis was performed with the tcR package in R, normalizing sharing by the product of cloneset sizes. To study raw recombination without the effects of thymic and clonal selection, out-of-frame nonproductive sequences were analyzed. Clones were called with MiXCR by TCRdb after fastp trimmed the public reads at Q25, and only in-frame beta chains were retained. Each entry merges the rows of one CDR3 protein and shows their most common DNA and genes. The V and J calls and clone size are TCRdb's, not the authors'. Present in this sample are hundreds of thousands of distinct CDR3 sequences, 15% to 20% of which were seen just once. In total, the top ten clones hold around 13% of the sample.

These data also formed part of another study, on T cells expressing NK-cell markers. As noted in the second study: Three sorted T-cell subsets (CD3+CD56+NKG2C+, CD3+CD56+NKG2C- and CD3+CD56-NKG2C+) from fewer than 10 donors had their TCR beta-chain repertoires profiled. Seven of the eight sequenced donors were HCMV-seropositive and one was HCMV-seronegative. In several experiments an anti-gammadeltaTCR antibody was added to restrict sorting to alphabetaTCR-expressing T cells. In roughly six donors, the dominant CD3+CD56+NKG2C+ clonotypes were among the top 10 CD8+ clonotypes and accounted for roughly 1.0-7.5% of CD8+ T cells. Those dominant clonotypes were again the most abundant among CD3+CD56-NKG2C+ cells in a handful of donors, at roughly 28.3-65%. Whether the expanded NKG2C-expressing T cell clones were specific for HCMV antigens remained unclear. The eight sequenced donors were randomly selected healthy volunteers, three men and five women. To determine HCMV serostatus, a commercial ELISA kit was used to detect HCMV-specific IgG in serum. For over five donors, bulk peripheral blood T-cell repertoires were additionally sequenced from unsorted PBMC. MIGEC handled demultiplexing of the reads and grouping by UMI, while MiTCR was used to assemble and quantify clonotypes. Only TCR cDNA sequences supported by at least two reads were kept to exclude erroneous sequences. The tcR package was used for downstream repertoire analysis, and clonotypes were matched across fractions by CDR3 nucleotide sequence plus V segment. VDJmatch was used to annotate antigen specificity against VDJdb, with one amino acid substitution in CDR3 allowed.

The sequence was collected from a woman aged 18 to 35 in good health. The receptor chain draws on TRBV18 and TRBJ1-2, with the D gene uncertain. Sequencing was performed on PBMCs. The sequence in DNA is TGTGCCAGCTCACGAGCCCACTATGGCTACACCTTC. This encodes CASSRAHYGYTF.